This TCR beta chain was recovered during a study of neurological immune-mediated disorders. At the level of the study: Relapsing-remitting disease affected roughly 30, and secondary progressive 3, of roughly 35 multiple sclerosis patients. Study-wide results and caveats: The repertoires of 18 of 34 multiple sclerosis patients were placed by phylogenetic grouping in a single related-CDR3 cluster, which may be a signature.

Comments on this clonotype: Its cognate antigen is unknown.

The cDNA came from 5'RACE, which used 10-nucleotide random UMIs. Each CDR3 protein is one row after TCRdb ran MiXCR on the 5' RACE reads. The sample shows around 70,000 distinct CDR3 sequences, roughly 4.5% of them seen only once. This CDR3 contains 15 residues. Trimming pared 5 bases from V and 1 base from J, leaving 11 bases between. J is TRBJ2-2 and V is TRBV12-3 or TRBV12-4, with a tentative D call TRBD1 (6 bases). Sample: PBMCs. The source is a woman in her 70s with multiple sclerosis. As DNA, the CDR3 is TGTGCCAGCAGTAAGGACAGAGAGAACACCGGGGAGCTGTTTTTT. This translates into CASSKDRENTGELFF.